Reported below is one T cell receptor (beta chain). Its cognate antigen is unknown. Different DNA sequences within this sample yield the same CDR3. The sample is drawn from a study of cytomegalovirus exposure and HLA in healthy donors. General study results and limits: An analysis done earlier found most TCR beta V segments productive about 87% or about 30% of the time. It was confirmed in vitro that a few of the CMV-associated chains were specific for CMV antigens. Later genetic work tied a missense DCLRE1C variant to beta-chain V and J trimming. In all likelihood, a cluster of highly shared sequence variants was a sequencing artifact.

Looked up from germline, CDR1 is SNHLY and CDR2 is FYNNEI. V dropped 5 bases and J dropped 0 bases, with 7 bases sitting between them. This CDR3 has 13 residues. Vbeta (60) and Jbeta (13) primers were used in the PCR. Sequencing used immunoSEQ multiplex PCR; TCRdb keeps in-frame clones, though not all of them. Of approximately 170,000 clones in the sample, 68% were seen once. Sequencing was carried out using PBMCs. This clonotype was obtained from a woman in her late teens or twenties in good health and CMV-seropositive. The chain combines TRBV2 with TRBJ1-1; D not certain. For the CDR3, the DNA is TGTGCCAGCAGTCGAACGGTGAACACTGAAGCTTTCTTT. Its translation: CASSRTVNTEAFF. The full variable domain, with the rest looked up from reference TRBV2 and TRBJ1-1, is EPEVTQTPSHQVTQMGQEVILRCVPISNHLYFYWYRQILGQKVEFLVSFYNNEISEKSEIFDDQFSVERPDGSNFTLKIRSTKLEDSAMYFCASSRTVNTEAFFGQGTRLTVV.